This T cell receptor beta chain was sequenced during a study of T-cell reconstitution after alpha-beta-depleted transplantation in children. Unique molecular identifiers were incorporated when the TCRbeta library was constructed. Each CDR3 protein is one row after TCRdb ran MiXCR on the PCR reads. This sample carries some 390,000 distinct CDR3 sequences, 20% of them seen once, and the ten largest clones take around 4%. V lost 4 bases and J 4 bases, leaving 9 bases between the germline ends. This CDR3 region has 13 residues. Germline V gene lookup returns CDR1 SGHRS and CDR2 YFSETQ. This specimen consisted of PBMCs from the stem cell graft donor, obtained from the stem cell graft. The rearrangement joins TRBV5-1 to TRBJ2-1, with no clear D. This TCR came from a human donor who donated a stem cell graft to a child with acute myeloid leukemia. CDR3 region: CASSVTSYNEQFF. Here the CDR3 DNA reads TGCGCCAGCAGCGTGACATCGTACAATGAGCAGTTCTTC.